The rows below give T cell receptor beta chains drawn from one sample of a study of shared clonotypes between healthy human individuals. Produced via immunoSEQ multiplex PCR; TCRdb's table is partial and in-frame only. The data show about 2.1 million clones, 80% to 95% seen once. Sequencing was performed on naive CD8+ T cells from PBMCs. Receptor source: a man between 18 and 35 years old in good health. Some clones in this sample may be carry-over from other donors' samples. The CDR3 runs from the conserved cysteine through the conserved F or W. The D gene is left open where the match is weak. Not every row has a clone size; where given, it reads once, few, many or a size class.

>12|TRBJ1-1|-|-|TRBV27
TGTGCCAGCAGTTTACGGGACGGTGAAGCTTTCTTT
CASSLRDGEAFF
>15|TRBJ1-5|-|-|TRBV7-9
TGTGCCAGCAGCTTAGATGGGGGGGCCGGTCAGCCCCAGCATTTT
CASSLDGGAGQPQHF
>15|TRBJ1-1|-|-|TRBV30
TGTGCCTGGACCCCGGTAGGTCCTCCGAACACTGAAGCTTTCTTT
CAWTPVGPPNTEAFF
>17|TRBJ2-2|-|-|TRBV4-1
TGCGCCAGCAGCCAAGTTTATACTAGCATCAACACCGGGGAGCTGTTTTTT
CASSQVYTSINTGELFF
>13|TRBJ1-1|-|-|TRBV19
TGTGCCAGCCTTCCGGGGTATAACACTGAAGCTTTCTTT
CASLPGYNTEAFF
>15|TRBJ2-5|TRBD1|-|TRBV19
TGTGCCAGTAGTATAGTTTGGACAGGGAAAGAGACCCAGTACTTC
CASSIVWTGKETQYF
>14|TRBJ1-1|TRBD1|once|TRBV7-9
TGTGCCAGCGGGGAGACAGGGGGCAACACTGAAGCTTTCTTT
CASGETGGNTEAFF
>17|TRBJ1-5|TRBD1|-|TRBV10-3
TGTGCCATCAGTGAGTCGGCCCCAGGGGGCGCATGGCAGCCCCAGCATTTT
CAISESAPGGAWQPQHF
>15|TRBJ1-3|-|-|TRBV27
TGTGCCAGCAGTCCCACGGCAGGGTCAGGAAACACCATATATTTT
CASSPTAGSGNTIYF
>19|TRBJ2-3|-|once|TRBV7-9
TGTGCCAGCAGCCCGCCGGAGCGGGTGATACTCTCGTCCACAGATACGCAGTATTTT
CASSPPERVILSSTDTQYF